This T cell receptor beta chain was sequenced in a study of breast tumors, draining lymph nodes, adjacent tissues (dated by TCRdb to the mid-2010s). With regard to the full study: The study compared TCR beta repertoires across tumor, adjacent nontumor tissue and axillary lymph nodes from breast cancer patients. The study aimed to assess the relationships and possible T-cell exchange between tumor, surrounding tissue and draining lymph node repertoires in human breast cancer. Findings and caveats that apply to the study as a whole: Rather than being directly demonstrated, the conclusion that tumor T cells originate in lymph nodes was presented as consistent with a hypothesis. The data were considered consistent with the idea that most tumor T cells come from the lymph node and then expand in tumor tissue. Tumor T-cell repertoires showed less diversity than lymph node repertoires and more diversity than nontumor tissue repertoires, and tumor T-cell repertoires showed preferential V and J gene usage. Tumor and nontumor tissue repertoires were found to be significantly more similar in luminal-like than in basal-like breast cancer.

Lymph node samples came from the axillary draining lymph nodes of breast cancer patients. As encoded in the germline V gene, CDR1 is SGDLS while CDR2 is YYNGEE. From its cysteine to its phenylalanine, the CDR3 spans 13 amino acids. Of all the DNA, just the CDR3 is kept, 39 bases in frame from base 1. Relative to germline, V is 0 bases shorter and J is 7 bases shorter, with 9 bases between their ends. This clonotype was recorded many times. The clone's antigen remains unknown. Within one base of it there is no much larger clone, and no base qualities were kept. Sequencing used an Illumina HiSeq 2000. TCR beta chain libraries were generated through multiplex PCR amplification. High-throughput sequencing was used to analyze the amplified TCR beta chain products. TCRdb reanalyzed the raw reads on its own, using fastp at Q25 for trimming and MiXCR for clone calling, and kept in-frame beta chains. Each CDR3 protein appears once, grouped with its most common genes and DNA. The sample table contains about 100,000 distinct CDR3 sequences; only one count was recorded for around 21% of them. Together, the top ten hold less than 1.5% of the sample.

This TCR came from a female donor with breast cancer. Some clones in this sample may be carry-over from other donors' samples. Recombination linked TRBV9 to TRBJ2-3, with the identity of the D gene unclear. What was sequenced was axillary lymph node tissue. The DNA sequence follows: TGTGCCAGCAGCGTAGGTTTAAAGCATACGCAGTATTTT. It translates to CASSVGLKHTQYF.